These T cell receptor beta chains were read from a single sample in a study of cytomegalovirus exposure and HLA in healthy donors. The method was immunoSEQ multiplex PCR; TCRdb's version includes in-frame clones alone and lacks a portion of them. In the table there are around 100,000 clones, around 9.1% of which are singletons. Sequencing used PBMCs. The receptors derive from a middle-aged man in good health and CMV-seropositive. The CDR3 runs from the conserved cysteine through the conserved F or W. The D gene is left open where the match is weak. The size field is filled for only some rows; it gives once, few, many or a size class.

>-|TRBJ2-5|TRBD1|TRBV7-6
CASSLQGQGGGTQYF
TGTGCCAGCAGCCTCCAGGGACAGGGAGGTGGGACCCAGTACTTC
>few|TRBJ1-2|-|TRBV6-5
CASSYETGGGYTF
TGTGCCAGCAGTTACGAGACAGGCGGGGGCTACACCTTC
>-|TRBJ2-3|-|TRBV15
CATSLRWGADTQYF
TGTGCCACCAGCCTCCGATGGGGCGCAGATACGCAGTATTTT
>-|TRBJ1-2|TRBD1|TRBV19
CASNLGDRFDYYGYTF
TGTGCCAGTAACTTAGGGGACAGGTTCGATTACTATGGCTACACCTTC
>few|TRBJ2-7|-|TRBV13
CASSSSRAEQYF
TGTGCCAGCAGCTCCTCTAGAGCTGAGCAGTACTTC
>few|TRBJ2-7|TRBD2|TRBV19
CASSDRERDLEQYF
TGTGCCAGTAGCGATCGGGAGCGGGACCTTGAGCAGTACTTC
>few|TRBJ1-5|-|TRBV29-1
CSVQDSSNQPQHF
TGCAGCGTTCAGGATAGTAGCAATCAGCCCCAGCATTTT
>few|TRBJ2-7|TRBD2|TRBV19
CASRPRGSGSRSEQYF
TGTGCCAGTAGACCCAGGGGTAGCGGGAGTAGGTCCGAGCAGTACTTC
>few|TRBJ2-1|TRBD1|TRBV5-4
CASRKDRASYNEQFF
TGTGCCAGCAGGAAGGACAGGGCGTCCTACAATGAGCAGTTCTTC
>few|TRBJ1-5|-|TRBV6-6
CASSRFESNQPQHF
TGTGCCAGCAGTCGATTTGAGAGCAATCAGCCCCAGCATTTT
>few|TRBJ2-5|TRBD1|TRBV19
CASSDRDRKETQYF
TGTGCCAGTAGTGACCGGGACAGGAAAGAGACCCAGTACTTC
>-|TRBJ2-7|TRBD2|TRBV13
CASSWREREQYF
TGTGCCAGCAGCTGGCGGGAGAGGGAGCAGTACTTC
>-|TRBJ1-2|-|TRBV7-9
CASSLGGLDYGYTF
TGTGCCAGCAGCTTGGGGGGGTTGGACTATGGCTACACCTTC
>few|TRBJ2-2|TRBD2|TRBV18
CASSEPGLAGMYGELFF
TGTGCCAGCTCGGAGCCGGGACTAGCGGGAATGTACGGGGAGCTGTTTTTT
>-|TRBJ1-4|-|TRBV6-5
CASSATGRANEKLFF
TGTGCCAGCAGTGCCACAGGGAGGGCTAATGAAAAACTGTTTTTT
>few|TRBJ1-5|-|TRBV4-1
CASSPQGMGNQPQHF
TGCGCCAGCAGCCCCCAGGGTATGGGCAATCAGCCCCAGCATTTT
>few|TRBJ2-2|-|TRBV9
CASSVVAGELFF
TGTGCCAGCAGCGTAGTCGCCGGGGAGCTGTTTTTT
>-|TRBJ2-3|TRBD1|TRBV28
CASRPGLGRGQVDTQYF
TGTGCCAGCAGACCCGGTTTGGGCAGGGGGCAAGTAGATACGCAGTATTTT
>few|TRBJ2-1|TRBD1|TRBV6-4
CASSPGQGGNEQFF
TGTGCCAGCAGCCCCGGACAGGGGGGCAATGAGCAGTTCTTC
>-|TRBJ1-5|-|TRBV5-4
CASSLPGSNQPQHF
TGTGCCAGCAGCTTGCCGGGGAGCAATCAGCCCCAGCATTTT
>few|TRBJ2-3|TRBD1|TRBV30
CAWTDRGITDTQYF
TGTGCCTGGACGGACAGGGGGATAACAGATACGCAGTATTTT
>-|TRBJ1-1|-|TRBV28
CASRQTTGNTEAFF
TGTGCCAGCAGGCAAACTACAGGGAACACTGAAGCTTTCTTT
>few|TRBJ2-7|TRBD1|TRBV11-2
CASSVDRVEQYF
TGTGCCAGCAGCGTGGACAGGGTTGAGCAGTACTTC
>few|TRBJ1-5|-|TRBV10-1
CATKPRVIQPQHF
TGCGCCACCAAACCTCGGGTAATTCAGCCCCAGCATTTT
>few|TRBJ2-5|TRBD2|TRBV29-1
CSVGRSGTRRETQYF
TGCAGCGTTGGGCGTAGCGGGACTCGGAGGGAGACCCAGTACTTC
>few|TRBJ1-4|TRBD1|TRBV25-1
CASSTRQGSVEKLFF
TGTGCCAGCAGTACAAGACAGGGGTCGGTTGAAAAACTGTTTTTT
>few|TRBJ1-2|-|TRBV29-1
CSVSDGIASYTF
TGCAGCGTTTCCGACGGGATTGCAAGCTACACCTTC
>few|TRBJ2-2|-|TRBV19
CASSTPSTGPGELFF
TGTGCCAGTAGTACCCCCTCAACAGGGCCCGGGGAGCTGTTTTTT
>-|TRBJ1-4|TRBD1|TRBV13
CASSLSTGISEKLFF
TGTGCCAGCAGCTTATCGACAGGGATCTCTGAAAAACTGTTTTTT
>-|TRBJ2-3|TRBD2|TRBV19
CASSTLGGTSGYTQYF
TGTGCCAGTAGTACGCTCGGGGGGACTAGTGGTTATACGCAGTATTTT
>few|TRBJ2-2|TRBD2|TRBV11-1
CASSLAGVGTGELFF
TGTGCCAGCAGCCTAGCGGGAGTTGGTACCGGGGAGCTGTTTTTT
>-|TRBJ2-6|TRBD2|TRBV7-9
CASSSRTSGMSGANVLTF
TGTGCCAGCAGCTCCCGGACTAGCGGGATGTCGGGGGCCAACGTCCTGACTTTC
>-|TRBJ2-1|TRBD1|TRBV7-7
CASSEDRGRNEQFF
TGTGCTAGCAGCGAGGACAGGGGAAGGAATGAGCAGTTCTTC
>-|TRBJ1-2|TRBD1|TRBV27
CASSLVGGGAGYGYTF
TGTGCCAGCAGTTTAGTTGGAGGGGGCGCGGGCTATGGCTACACCTTC
>few|TRBJ2-2|-|TRBV7-2
CASSSSQAGELFF
TGTGCCAGCAGCTCCTCACAGGCCGGGGAGCTGTTTTTT
>few|TRBJ2-1|-|TRBV6-6
CASSTGEVLGYEQFF
TGTGCCAGCAGTACGGGGGAAGTACTGGGATATGAGCAGTTCTTC
>-|TRBJ2-5|TRBD2|TRBV27
CASSLGTSGSRETQYF
TGTGCCAGCAGTCTCGGGACTAGCGGGAGTAGGGAGACCCAGTACTTC
>few|TRBJ2-5|TRBD2|TRBV10-3
CAIMREGSQETQYF
TGTGCCATCATGAGGGAGGGGTCTCAAGAGACCCAGTACTTC
>few|TRBJ2-4|-|TRBV15
CATSRDPGTPKNIQYF
TGTGCCACCAGCAGAGATCCAGGTACACCCAAAAACATTCAGTACTTC
>few|TRBJ2-2|-|TRBV7-3
CASSPRVSLSPELFF
TGTGCCAGCAGCCCCCGTGTTAGCTTATCACCGGAGCTGTTTTTT
>few|TRBJ2-7|-|TRBV27
CASSLLSGNPYEQYF
TGTGCCAGCAGTTTACTGTCCGGGAACCCCTACGAGCAGTACTTC
>-|TRBJ2-3|TRBD2|TRBV27
CASSQGLAGSSGDTQYF
TGTGCCAGCAGCCAGGGACTAGCGGGATCAAGTGGTGATACGCAGTATTTT
>-|TRBJ2-1|TRBD2|TRBV4-2
CASSQGLVGLAGKNEQFF
TGTGCCAGCAGCCAGGGTTTGGTCGGACTAGCGGGAAAAAATGAGCAGTTCTTC
>few|TRBJ1-2|-|TRBV28
CASSFNRVPSRSNYGYTF
TGTGCCAGCAGTTTCAACAGGGTACCATCTCGCTCTAACTATGGCTACACCTTC